The clone carrying this T cell receptor (beta chain) was counted at least ten times. Aged 18 to 65, the patients had hyperthyroidism that was newly diagnosed and had lasted under 2 months. The CDR3 consists of 15 residues. V shed 4 bases and J 5 bases; nucleotides not matched to a gene: 5. This record comes from a study of T cells in Graves' hyperthyroidism and ophthalmopathy. Amplification targeted TCR beta CDR3 regions from RNA transcripts. TCR CDR3 regions were first amplified by RT-PCR with HTBI primers. One entry per CDR3 protein, called by TCRdb with MiXCR from the multiplex PCR reads. The table includes some 700,000 distinct CDR3 sequences, roughly a sixth detected once.

The sample was blood. The gene calls are TRBV12-3 or TRBV12-4 and TRBJ1-4; 9 bases map to TRBD1. The sequence was collected from a man in his forties or fifties with Graves' hyperthyroidism. CDR3 in DNA: TGTGCCAGCAGTTCCGGACAGGGGAGGAATGAAAAACTGTTTTTT. It is translated as CASSSGQGRNEKLFF.